Listed below are T cell receptor beta chains from one sample, sequenced in a study of control samples from healthy donors and cancer patients. The table came from immunoSEQ multiplex PCR; TCRdb's copy has only in-frame clones and leaves some out. This table has some 120,000 clones, approximately 94% appearing once. The sequenced material came from PBMCs. The receptor set was obtained from a man in his forties or fifties with head and neck cancer. Each CDR3 is given with its conserved first and last residue. The D gene is left open where the match is weak. Expanded clones are given a class, and other clones once, few, many or no size at all.

d_gene	v_gene	abundance	j_gene	CDR3nt	CDR3aa
-	TRBV7-9	-	TRBJ1-1	TGTGCCAGCAGCTATCAGGGTATTGAAGCTTTCTTT	CASSYQGIEAFF
TRBD1	TRBV6-1	-	TRBJ1-1	TGTGCCAGCATTTTACAGGGGGCTGTTACTGAAGCTTTCTTT	CASILQGAVTEAFF
-	TRBV7-8	-	TRBJ2-7	TGTGCCAGCAGCTTCACCTACGAGCAGTACTTC	CASSFTYEQYF
TRBD2	TRBV2	-	TRBJ2-6	TGTGCCAGCTCCAGCGGGGGGTTGCGGGGCTTTGGGGCCAACGTCCTGACTTTC	CASSSGGLRGFGANVLTF
-	TRBV27	-	TRBJ2-7	TGTGCCAGCAAGTCCGGGACTGCGAGCTCCTACGAGCAGTACTTC	CASKSGTASSYEQYF
TRBD1	TRBV6-5	-	TRBJ2-7	TGTGCCAGCACCGCTTACAGGGGGCAGAACTACGAGCAGTACTTC	CASTAYRGQNYEQYF
-	TRBV4-1	-	TRBJ1-1	TGCGCCAGCAGCCAAGGGTCCGGCCGAGACACTGAAGCTTTCTTT	CASSQGSGRDTEAFF
-	TRBV3-1/TRBV3-2	-	TRBJ2-1	TGTGCCAGCGAAGACAGATTCCCTTCCTCCTACAATGAGCAGTTCTTC	CASEDRFPSSYNEQFF
TRBD2	TRBV9	-	TRBJ2-3	TGTGCCAGCAGCCCTAGCGGGGGGGACTATACGCAGTATTTT	CASSPSGGDYTQYF
-	TRBV5-5	once	TRBJ2-7	TGTGCCAGCAGCCTGACGGCTACCTACGAGCAGTACTTC	CASSLTATYEQYF
-	TRBV30	-	TRBJ1-6	TGTGCCTGGAGTGTACGATCAGCTCGTCGGCTTCTCCACTTT	CAWSVRSARRLLHF
-	TRBV30	-	TRBJ2-7	TGTGCCTGGAGCCATGGGGGAACCTACGAGCAGTACTTC	CAWSHGGTYEQYF
-	TRBV5-8	-	TRBJ1-6	TGTGCCAGCAGCTTGCACCGGCGGGGTTCCTATAATTCACCCCTCCACTTT	CASSLHRRGSYNSPLHF
-	TRBV11-2	-	TRBJ2-2	TGTGCCAGCAGCTTATGGCCCCCAAGGAGGGGGCTTCACACCGGGGAGCTGTTTTTT	CASSLWPPRRGLHTGELFF
-	TRBV7-2	once	TRBJ1-2	TGTGCCAGCAGCCAGGGTGTAGTGAATGGCTACACCTTC	CASSQGVVNGYTF
TRBD1	TRBV6-2/TRBV6-3	-	TRBJ2-1	TGTGCCAGCAGTTTCGACAGGGTCAATGAGCAGTTCTTC	CASSFDRVNEQFF
-	TRBV6-5	-	TRBJ1-2	TGTGCCACCAAGGGGACGACATATGGCTACACCTTC	CATKGTTYGYTF
TRBD1	TRBV19	-	TRBJ2-6	TGTGCCAGTAGTATGGGACAGGGGGCGAACTCTGGGGCCAACGTCCTGACTTTC	CASSMGQGANSGANVLTF
-	TRBV27	-	TRBJ1-1	TGTGCCAGCCCCTCGGGAGCTTTCTTT	CASPSGAFF
TRBD2	TRBV4-2	-	TRBJ2-1	TGTGCCAGCAGCCAAGATGGGAGCGGGGGGGCGAGTGAGCAGTTCTTC	CASSQDGSGGASEQFF
-	TRBV12-5	-	TRBJ1-1	TGTGCTAGTGGTTTGGCCCGATATAGGGACACTGAAGCTTTCTTT	CASGLARYRDTEAFF
TRBD1	TRBV28	-	TRBJ1-6	TGTGCCAGCTCCCTCCGGACAGGGCGGTCACCCCTCCACTTT	CASSLRTGRSPLHF
TRBD2	TRBV29-1	-	TRBJ2-1	TGCAGCGTTTGTTGGACTAGCAATGAGCAGTTCTTC	CSVCWTSNEQFF
-	TRBV18	-	TRBJ2-7	TGTGCCAGCTCACCACGCCAGGGGACCTACGAGCAGTACTTC	CASSPRQGTYEQYF
-	TRBV7-2	-	TRBJ2-5	TGTGCCAGCGGAGAGTTCGGAGAGACCCAGTACTTC	CASGEFGETQYF
-	TRBV19	-	TRBJ1-4	TGTGCCAGTAGTCATCCGGGACTGTTTAATGAAAAACTGTTTTTT	CASSHPGLFNEKLFF
-	TRBV23-1	-	TRBJ1-1	TGCGCCAGCAAGTCCGCCGGACAGAACACTGAAGCTTTCTTT	CASKSAGQNTEAFF
-	TRBV19	-	TRBJ1-2	TGTGCCAGTAAATCCCAGTACTATGGCTACACCTTC	CASKSQYYGYTF
-	TRBV7-6	-	TRBJ2-3	TGTGCCAGCAGCTTAAGAGGGGGGAGCACAGATACGCAGTATTTT	CASSLRGGSTDTQYF
-	TRBV6-6	-	TRBJ2-7	TGTGCCAGCAGTTACGGGACCAGCTACGAGCAGTACTTC	CASSYGTSYEQYF
TRBD1	TRBV5-4	-	TRBJ1-4	TGTGCCAGCAGCCAAGGACAGGGGGCAGAAAAACTGTTTTTT	CASSQGQGAEKLFF
-	TRBV30	-	TRBJ2-6	TGTGCCCTTCCCCGGTCTGGGGCCAACGTCCTGACTTTC	CALPRSGANVLTF
-	TRBV5-1	-	TRBJ1-1	TGCGCCAGCAGCACAACGGGCGATAAGATTGCTGAAGCTTTCTTT	CASSTTGDKIAEAFF
TRBD2	TRBV7-2	once	TRBJ2-2	TGTGCCAGCAGCTTAGTAGGGGGAAGCGGGGGATCCACCGGGGAGCTGTTTTTT	CASSLVGGSGGSTGELFF
-	TRBV28	once	TRBJ1-5	TGTGCCAGCAGGATTAATAGCAATCAGCCCCAGCATTTT	CASRINSNQPQHF
-	TRBV7-3	-	TRBJ2-1	TGTGCCAGCAGCTTAACAGGCTACAATGAGCAGTTCTTC	CASSLTGYNEQFF
-	TRBV7-9	-	TRBJ2-1	TGTGCCAGCAGCTTAAATTTTGGCAATGAGCAGTTCTTC	CASSLNFGNEQFF
-	TRBV27	-	TRBJ2-6	TGTGCCAGCAGCTTCTCTGGGGCCAACGTCCTGACTTTC	CASSFSGANVLTF
-	TRBV6-6	-	TRBJ1-1	TGTGCCACGCGGACAGATGATGGCATTAAGACTACGAATGCTTTCTTT	CATRTDDGIKTTNAFF
-	TRBV6-2/TRBV6-3	-	TRBJ1-1	TGTGCCAGCAGTTACTTCTCTAGTGAAGCTTTCTTT	CASSYFSSEAFF
TRBD1	TRBV27	-	TRBJ1-5	TGTGCCAGCAGTCCCCTCCGACAGGGAGCCCAATTGAGGCCCCAGCATTTT	CASSPLRQGAQLRPQHF
-	TRBV19	-	TRBJ2-3	TGTGCCAGTAGTGTACACGGGCCCAAGGCCACAGATACGCAGTATTTT	CASSVHGPKATDTQYF
-	TRBV5-5	-	TRBJ1-3	TGTGCCAGCAGCTTGAGTGTAGGGGTCTCTGGAAACACCATATATTTT	CASSLSVGVSGNTIYF
-	TRBV27	-	TRBJ2-6	TGTGCCAGCAGTTTAACCAGGACAACCGTCCTGACTTTC	CASSLTRTTVLTF
-	TRBV4-2	once	TRBJ2-7	TGTGCCAGCAGCCGGTTAAGGAGCTCCTACGAGCAGTACTTC	CASSRLRSSYEQYF